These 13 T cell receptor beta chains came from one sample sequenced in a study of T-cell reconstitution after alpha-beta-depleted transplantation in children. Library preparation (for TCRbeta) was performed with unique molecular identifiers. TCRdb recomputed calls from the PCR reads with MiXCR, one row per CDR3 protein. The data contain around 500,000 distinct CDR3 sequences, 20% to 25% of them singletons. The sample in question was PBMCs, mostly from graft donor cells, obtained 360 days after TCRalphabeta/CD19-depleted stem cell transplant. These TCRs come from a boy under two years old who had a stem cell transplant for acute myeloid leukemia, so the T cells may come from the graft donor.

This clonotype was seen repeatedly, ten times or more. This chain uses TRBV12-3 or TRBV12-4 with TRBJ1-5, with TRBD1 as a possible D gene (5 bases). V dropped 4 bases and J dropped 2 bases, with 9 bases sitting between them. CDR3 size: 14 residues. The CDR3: CASSWGWGNQPQHF. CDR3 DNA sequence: TGTGCCAGCAGTTGGGGGTGGGGCAATCAGCCCCAGCATTTT.

The DNA for the CDR3 is TGTGCCAGCAGTCCCGGACTTCAATCCCCGAACACTGAAGCTTTCTTT. This codes for CASSPGLQSPNTEAFF. V and J are TRBV6-1 and TRBJ1-1; no definite D call. Germline-derived CDR1 and CDR2 are MNHNS and SASEGT. With 5 bases removed from V and 1 base from J, the gap between germline ends came to 17 bases. The CDR3 loop spans 16 amino acids.

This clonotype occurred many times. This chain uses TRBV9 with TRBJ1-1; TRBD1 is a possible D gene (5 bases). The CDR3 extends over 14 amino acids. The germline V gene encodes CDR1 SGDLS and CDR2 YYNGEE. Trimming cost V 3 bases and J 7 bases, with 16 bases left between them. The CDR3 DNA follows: TGTGCCAGCAGCGCGCGGAGGAGTGGGGGTGAAGCTTTCTTT. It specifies CASSARRSGGEAFF.

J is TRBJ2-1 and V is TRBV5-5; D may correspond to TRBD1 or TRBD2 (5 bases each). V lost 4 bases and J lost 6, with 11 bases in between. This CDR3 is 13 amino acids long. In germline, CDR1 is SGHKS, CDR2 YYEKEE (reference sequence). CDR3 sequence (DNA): TGTGCCAGCAGCGTCGGGGCTATCAATGAGCAGTTCTTC. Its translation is CASSVGAINEQFF.

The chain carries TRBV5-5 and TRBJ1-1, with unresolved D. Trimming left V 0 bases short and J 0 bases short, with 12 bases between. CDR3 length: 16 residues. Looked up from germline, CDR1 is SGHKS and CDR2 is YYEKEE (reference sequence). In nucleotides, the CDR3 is TGTGCCAGCAGCTTGGTGTCAGGCTTGTTGAACACTGAAGCTTTCTTT. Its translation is CASSLVSGLLNTEAFF.

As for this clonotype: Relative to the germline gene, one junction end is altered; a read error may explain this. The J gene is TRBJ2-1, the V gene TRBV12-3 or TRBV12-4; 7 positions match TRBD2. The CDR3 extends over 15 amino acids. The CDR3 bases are TGTGCCAGCAGTTTTGGGACTAAATCCGCCAATGACCAGTTCTTC. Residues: CASSFGTKSANDQFF.

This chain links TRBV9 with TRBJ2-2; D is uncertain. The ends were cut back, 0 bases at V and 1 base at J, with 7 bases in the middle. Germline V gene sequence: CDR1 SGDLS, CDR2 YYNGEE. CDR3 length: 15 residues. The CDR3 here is CASSVGGVNTGELFF. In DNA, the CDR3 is TGTGCCAGCAGCGTAGGTGGCGTGAACACCGGGGAGCTGTTTTTT.

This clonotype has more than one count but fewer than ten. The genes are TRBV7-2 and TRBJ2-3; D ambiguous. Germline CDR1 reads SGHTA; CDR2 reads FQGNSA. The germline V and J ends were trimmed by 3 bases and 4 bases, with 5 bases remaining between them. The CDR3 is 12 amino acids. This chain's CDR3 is CASSFWADTQYF. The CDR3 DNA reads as TGTGCCAGCAGCTTCTGGGCAGATACGCAGTATTTT.

The CDR3 loop is CASSPSLAGLREAQYF. CDR3 in DNA: TGTGCCAGCAGCCCCAGTCTAGCGGGGTTACGGGAGGCCCAGTACTTC. V gene TRBV7-2 combines with J gene TRBJ2-5; 9 bases align to TRBD2. The germline CDR1 and CDR2 sequences are SGHTA and FQGNSA. The CDR3 contains 16 residues. V was pared by 5 bases and J by 9 bases, with 16 bases of the junction left unmatched.

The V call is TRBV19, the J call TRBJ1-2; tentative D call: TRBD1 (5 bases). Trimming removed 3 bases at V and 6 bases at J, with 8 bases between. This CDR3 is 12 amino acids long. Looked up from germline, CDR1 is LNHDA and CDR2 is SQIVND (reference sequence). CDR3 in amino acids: CASSMAGNGYTF. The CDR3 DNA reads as TGTGCCAGTAGTATGGCAGGGAATGGCTACACCTTC.

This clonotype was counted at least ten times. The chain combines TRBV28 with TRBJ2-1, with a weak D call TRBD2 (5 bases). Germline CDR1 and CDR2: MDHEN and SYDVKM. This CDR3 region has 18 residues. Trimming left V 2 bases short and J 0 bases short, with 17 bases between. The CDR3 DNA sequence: TGTGCCAGCAGTTTACGTGGGAGTAGCTATTACTCCTACAATGAGCAGTTCTTC. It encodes CASSLRGSSYYSYNEQFF.

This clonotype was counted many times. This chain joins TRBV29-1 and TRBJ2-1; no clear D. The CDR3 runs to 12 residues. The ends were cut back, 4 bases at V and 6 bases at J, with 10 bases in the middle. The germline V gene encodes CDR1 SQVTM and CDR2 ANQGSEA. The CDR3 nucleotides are TGCAGCGTTGGTTGGAAGGGCAATGAGCAGTTCTTC. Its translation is CSVGWKGNEQFF.

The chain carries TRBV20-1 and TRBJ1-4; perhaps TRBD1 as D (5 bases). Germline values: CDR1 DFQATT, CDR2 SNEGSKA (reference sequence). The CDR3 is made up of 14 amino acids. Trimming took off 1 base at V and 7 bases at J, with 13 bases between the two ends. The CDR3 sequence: CSARAGGQPEKLFF. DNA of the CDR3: TGCAGTGCTAGAGCGGGCGGACAACCTGAAAAACTGTTTTTT.